This T cell receptor beta chain was obtained from a study of blood T cell repertoires in COVID-19. The method was immunoSEQ multiplex PCR; TCRdb's version includes in-frame clones alone and lacks a portion of them. The profile shows about 160,000 clones, approximately 91% of them singletons. Trimming took 2 bases from V and 3 from J, leaving 8 bases between them. CDR1 is SGHNT, CDR2 YENEEA, per germline. The CDR3 consists of 14 residues. Sequencing input: peripheral blood. The source is a young man with acute or convalescent COVID-19. This chain joins TRBV11-3 and TRBJ2-1; D is perhaps TRBD1 (5 bases). The CDR3 sequence is CASSLTGHYNEQFF. The CDR3 region has the DNA TGTGCCAGCAGCTTAACAGGTCACTACAATGAGCAGTTCTTC.